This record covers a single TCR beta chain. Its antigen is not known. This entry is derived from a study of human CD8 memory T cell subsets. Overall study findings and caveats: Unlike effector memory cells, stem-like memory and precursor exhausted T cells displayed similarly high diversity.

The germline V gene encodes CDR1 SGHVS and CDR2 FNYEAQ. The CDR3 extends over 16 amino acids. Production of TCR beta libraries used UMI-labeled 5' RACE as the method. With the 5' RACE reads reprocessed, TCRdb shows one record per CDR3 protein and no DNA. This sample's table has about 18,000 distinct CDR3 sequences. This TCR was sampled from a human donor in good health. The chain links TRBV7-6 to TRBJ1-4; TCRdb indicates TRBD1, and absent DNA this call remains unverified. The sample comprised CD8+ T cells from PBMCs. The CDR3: CASSRWTAQVGEKLFF.